The present entry profiles one T cell receptor (beta chain) with its context. The target antigen is unknown. CDR3 length equals 14 residues. Germline assignment: CDR1 MGHRA and CDR2 YSYEKL. Trimming removed 0 bases from V and 4 bases from J; junction bases left unmatched: 2. The sample originates from a study of graft-versus-host responses after intestinal transplantation. TCRdb keeps only in-frame clones here, not all; method: immunoSEQ multiplex PCR. The sample lists some 87,000 clones, approximately 92% occurring once. The chain combines TRBV4-1 with TRBJ1-1; 7 bases fit TRBD1. This specimen was unstimulated CD8+ T cells sorted from spleen or lymph node cells, taken before transplant. The clonotype comes from a human donor who was the organ donor for an intestinal transplant. The CDR3, as DNA: TGCGCCAGCAGCCAAGACAGGGGGACCACTGAAGCTTTCTTT. It translates to CASSQDRGTTEAFF.